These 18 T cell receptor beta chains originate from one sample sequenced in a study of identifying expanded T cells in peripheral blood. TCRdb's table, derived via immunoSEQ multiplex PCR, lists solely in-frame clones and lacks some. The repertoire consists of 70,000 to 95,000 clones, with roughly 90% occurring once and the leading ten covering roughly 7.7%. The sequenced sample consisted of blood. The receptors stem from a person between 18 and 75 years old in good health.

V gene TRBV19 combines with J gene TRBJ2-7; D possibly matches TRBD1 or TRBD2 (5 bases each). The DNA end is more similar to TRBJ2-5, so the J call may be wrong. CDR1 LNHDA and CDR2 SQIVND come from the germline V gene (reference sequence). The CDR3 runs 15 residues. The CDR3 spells CASSISWGSTETQYF. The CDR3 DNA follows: TGTGCCAGTAGTATTTCTTGGGGGTCAACGGAGACCCAGTACTTC.

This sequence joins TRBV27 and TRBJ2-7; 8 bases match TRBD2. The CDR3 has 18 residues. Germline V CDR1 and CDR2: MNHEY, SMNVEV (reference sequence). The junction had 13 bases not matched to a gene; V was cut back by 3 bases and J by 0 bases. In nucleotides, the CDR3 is TGTGCCAGCAGTTTCAATGTGGCACTAGCGGTGAACTCCTACGAGCAGTACTTC. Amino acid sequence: CASSFNVALAVNSYEQYF.

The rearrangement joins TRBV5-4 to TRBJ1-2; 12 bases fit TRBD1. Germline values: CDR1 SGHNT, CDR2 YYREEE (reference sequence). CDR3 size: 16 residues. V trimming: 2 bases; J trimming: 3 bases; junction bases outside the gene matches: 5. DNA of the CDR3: TGTGCCAGCAGCTTAGGGACAGGGGGCGATTACTATGGCTACACCTTC. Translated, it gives CASSLGTGGDYYGYTF.

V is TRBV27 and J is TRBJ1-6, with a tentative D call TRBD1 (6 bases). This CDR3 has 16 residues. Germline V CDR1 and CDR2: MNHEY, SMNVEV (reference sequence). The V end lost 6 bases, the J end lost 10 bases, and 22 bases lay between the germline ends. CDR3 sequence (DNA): TGTGCCAGCAGCATCAACAGGGACCAGAATCGGTCACCCCTCCACTTT. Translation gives CASSINRDQNRSPLHF.

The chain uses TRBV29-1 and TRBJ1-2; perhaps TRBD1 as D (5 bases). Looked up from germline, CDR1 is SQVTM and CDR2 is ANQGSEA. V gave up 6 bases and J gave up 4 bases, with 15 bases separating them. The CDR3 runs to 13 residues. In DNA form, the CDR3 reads TGCAGCGTAGGGACGCCGAAGGCCTATGGCTACACCTTC. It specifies CSVGTPKAYGYTF.

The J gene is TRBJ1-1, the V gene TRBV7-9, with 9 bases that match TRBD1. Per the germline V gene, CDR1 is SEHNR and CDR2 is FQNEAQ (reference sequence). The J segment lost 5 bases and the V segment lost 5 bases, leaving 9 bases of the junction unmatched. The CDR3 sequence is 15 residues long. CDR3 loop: CASSPRGQGQTEAFF. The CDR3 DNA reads TGTGCCAGCAGCCCAAGGGGACAGGGTCAGACTGAAGCTTTCTTT.

CDR3 DNA sequence: TGTGCCAGCAGCGACCAGGGTTATGGCTACACCTTC. It translates to CASSDQGYGYTF. The chain recombines TRBV7-2 with TRBJ1-2; perhaps TRBD1 as D (5 bases). The germline V gene encodes CDR1 SGHTA and CDR2 FQGNSA. Trimming pared 5 bases from V and 5 bases from J, leaving 9 bases between. The CDR3 is 12 amino acids.

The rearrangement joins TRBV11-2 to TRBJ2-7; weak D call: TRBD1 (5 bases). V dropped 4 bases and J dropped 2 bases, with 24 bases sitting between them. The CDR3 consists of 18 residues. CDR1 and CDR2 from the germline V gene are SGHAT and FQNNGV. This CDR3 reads CASSSNKGSAGKAYEQYF. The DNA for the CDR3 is TGTGCCAGCAGCTCCAACAAGGGTTCGGCAGGGAAAGCCTACGAGCAGTACTTC.

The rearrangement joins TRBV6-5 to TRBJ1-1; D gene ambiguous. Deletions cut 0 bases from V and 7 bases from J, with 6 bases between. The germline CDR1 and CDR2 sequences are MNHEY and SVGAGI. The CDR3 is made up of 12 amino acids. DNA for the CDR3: TGTGCCAGCAGTTACTCATGGAATGAAGCTTTCTTT. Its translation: CASSYSWNEAFF.

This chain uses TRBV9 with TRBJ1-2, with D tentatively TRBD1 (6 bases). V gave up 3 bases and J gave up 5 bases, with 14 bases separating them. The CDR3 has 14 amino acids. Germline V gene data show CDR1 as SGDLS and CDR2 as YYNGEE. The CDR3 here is CASSATTGDYGYTF. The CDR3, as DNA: TGTGCCAGCAGCGCTACGACAGGTGATTATGGCTACACCTTC. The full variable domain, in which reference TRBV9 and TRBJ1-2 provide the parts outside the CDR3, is DSGVTQTPKHLITATGQRVTLRCSPRSGDLSVYWYQQSLDQGLQFLIQYYNGEERAKGNILERFSAQQFPDLHSELNLSSLELGDSALYFCASSATTGDYGYTFGSGTRLTVV.

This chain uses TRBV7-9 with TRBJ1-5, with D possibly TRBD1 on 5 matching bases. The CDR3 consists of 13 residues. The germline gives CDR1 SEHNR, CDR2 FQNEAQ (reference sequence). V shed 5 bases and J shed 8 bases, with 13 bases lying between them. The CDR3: CASSLLPGEPQHF. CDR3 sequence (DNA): TGTGCCAGCAGCCTCCTGCCGGGGGAGCCCCAGCATTTT.

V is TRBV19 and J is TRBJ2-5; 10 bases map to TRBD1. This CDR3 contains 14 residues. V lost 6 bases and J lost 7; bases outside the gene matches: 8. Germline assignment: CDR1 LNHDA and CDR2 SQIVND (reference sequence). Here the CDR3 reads CASSRDRGSGTQYF. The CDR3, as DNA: TGTGCCAGTAGCCGGGACAGGGGTTCGGGGACCCAGTACTTC.

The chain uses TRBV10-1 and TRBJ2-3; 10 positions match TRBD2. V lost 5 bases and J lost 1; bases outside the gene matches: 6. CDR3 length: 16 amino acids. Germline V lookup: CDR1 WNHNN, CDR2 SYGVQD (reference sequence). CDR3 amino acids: CASSPRTSGCTDTQYF. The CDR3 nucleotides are TGCGCCAGCAGTCCTAGGACTAGCGGATGCACAGATACGCAGTATTTT.

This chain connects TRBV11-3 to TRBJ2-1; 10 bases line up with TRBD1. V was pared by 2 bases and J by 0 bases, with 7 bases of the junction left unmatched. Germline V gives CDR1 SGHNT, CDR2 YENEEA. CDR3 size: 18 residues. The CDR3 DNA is TGTGCCAGCAGCTTACGGGACAGGGGACTTGTCTCCTACAATGAGCAGTTCTTC. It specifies CASSLRDRGLVSYNEQFF.

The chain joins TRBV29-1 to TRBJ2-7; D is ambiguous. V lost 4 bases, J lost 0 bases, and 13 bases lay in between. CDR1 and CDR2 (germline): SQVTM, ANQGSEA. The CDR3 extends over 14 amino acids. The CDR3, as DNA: TGCAGCGTTGTTAATTCACCGGGCTCCTACGAGCAGTACTTC. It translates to CSVVNSPGSYEQYF.

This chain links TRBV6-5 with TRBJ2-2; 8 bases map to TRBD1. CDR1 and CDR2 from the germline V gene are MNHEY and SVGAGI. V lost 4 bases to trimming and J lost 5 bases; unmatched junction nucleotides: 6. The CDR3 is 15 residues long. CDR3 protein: CASSSRGLGTGELFF. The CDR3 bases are TGTGCCAGCAGTTCCAGGGGGCTAGGGACCGGGGAGCTGTTTTTT.

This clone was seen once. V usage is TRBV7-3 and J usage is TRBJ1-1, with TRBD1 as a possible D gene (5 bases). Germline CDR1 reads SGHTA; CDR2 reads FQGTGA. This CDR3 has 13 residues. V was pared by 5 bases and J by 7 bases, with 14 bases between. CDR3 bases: TGTGCCAGCAGCCCGGGAGGTCAGGGTGAAGCTTTCTTT. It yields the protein CASSPGGQGEAFF. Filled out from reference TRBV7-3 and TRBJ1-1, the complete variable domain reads GAGVSQTPSNKVTEKGKYVELRCDPISGHTALYWYRQSLGQGPEFLIYFQGTGAADDSGLPNDRFFAVRPEGSVSTLKIQRTERGDSAVYLCASSPGGQGEAFFGQGTRLTVV.

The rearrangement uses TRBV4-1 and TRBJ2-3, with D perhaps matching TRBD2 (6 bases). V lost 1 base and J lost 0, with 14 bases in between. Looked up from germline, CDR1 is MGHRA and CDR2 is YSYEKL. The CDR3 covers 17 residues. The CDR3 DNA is TGCGCCAGCAGCCAAGGGGGTGGGGGGAGTAGCACAGATACGCAGTATTTT. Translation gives CASSQGGGGSSTDTQYF.